The 15 T cell receptor beta chains below were found in one sample sequenced in a study of sequential checkpoint blockade in melanoma. Sequencing used immunoSEQ multiplex PCR; TCRdb keeps in-frame clones, though not all of them. This sample has about 1,800 clones; 15% to 20% occur once, and the top ten carry around 14%. Treatment specified: randomized to nivolumab then ipilimumab (arm A) or the reverse (arm B). Here the sequenced sample was tumor tissue (inferred from file names), taken from a patient given nivolumab and ipilimumab in sequence. Receptors originate from a human donor with melanoma.

This chain connects TRBV29-1 to TRBJ2-7, with D perhaps TRBD1 or TRBD2 (5 bases each). Germline values: CDR1 SQVTM, CDR2 ANQGSEA. This CDR3 has 13 residues. With 4 bases removed from V and 0 bases from J, the gap between germline ends came to 10 bases. Here the CDR3 reads CSVARGSSYEQYF. Here the CDR3 DNA reads TGCAGCGTTGCCCGGGGCAGCTCCTACGAGCAGTACTTC.

This clone occurred a few times. The chain recombines TRBV28 with TRBJ2-6, with 8 bases that match TRBD2. The CDR3 consists of 17 residues. Germline assignment: CDR1 MDHEN and CDR2 SYDVKM. Trimming took 7 bases from V and 1 from J; bases not matched to a gene: 9. The CDR3 loop reads CASTLSGGASGANVLTF. The DNA for the CDR3 is TGTGCCAGCACCCTATCGGGGGGGGCGTCTGGGGCCAACGTCCTGACTTTC.

By sample share, this clone is large. This chain joins TRBV11-3 and TRBJ1-3; D is unclear. The CDR3 loop spans 14 amino acids. The germline V and J ends were trimmed by 5 bases and 0 bases, with 8 bases remaining between them. Germline V gene lookup returns CDR1 SGHNT and CDR2 YENEEA. The DNA for the CDR3 is TGTGCCAGCAGCCCTAGAAGCTCTGGAAACACCATATATTTT. This sequence encodes CASSPRSSGNTIYF.

The chain combines TRBV29-1 with TRBJ2-5; tentatively, D is TRBD2 (7 bases). The germline CDR1 and CDR2 sequences are SQVTM and ANQGSEA. The CDR3 sequence is 14 residues long. Trimming removed 7 bases at V and 5 bases at J, with 20 bases between. CDR3 nucleotide sequence: TGCAGCGGGCTGGGGGGGCCCACCTTGGAGACCCAGTACTTC. Protein: CSGLGGPTLETQYF.

This clone was counted a few times. This chain links TRBV19 with TRBJ1-5, with D unresolved. CDR1 LNHDA and CDR2 SQIVND come from the germline V gene (reference sequence). This CDR3 region has 15 residues. V was shortened by 2 bases and J by 0 bases, with 8 bases between the two germline ends. The DNA for the CDR3 is TGTGCCAGTAGTATACAGGCTAATAGCAATCAGCCCCAGCATTTT. It yields the protein CASSIQANSNQPQHF. The full variable domain, completed using reference TRBV19 and TRBJ1-5, is DGGITQSPKYLFRKEGQNVTLSCEQNLNHDAMYWYRQDPGQGLRLIYYSQIVNDFQKGDIAEGYSVSREKKESFPLTVTSAQKNPTAFYLCASSIQANSNQPQHFGDGTRLSIL.

The chain employs TRBV30 and TRBJ2-7; tentative D call: TRBD2 (5 bases). The germline gives CDR1 GTSNPN, CDR2 SVGIG (reference sequence). This CDR3 spans 13 amino acids. With 1 base removed from V and 0 bases from J, the gap between germline ends came to 7 bases. The DNA of the CDR3 is TGTGCCTGGAGTGCGGACTTCTCCTACGAGCAGTACTTC. Its protein is CAWSADFSYEQYF.

A few counts support this clone. The junction shows a germline mismatch at one end, possibly a read error. The chain uses TRBV28 and TRBJ2-5; the match to TRBD2 covers 11 bases. This CDR3 spans 15 amino acids. Per the germline V gene, CDR1 is MDHEN and CDR2 is SYDVKM. The CDR3 is CATSFLLAGVGTQYF. The CDR3 DNA reads as TGTGCCACCAGTTTTTTACTAGCGGGAGTGGGGACCCAGTACTTC.

This chain connects TRBV29-1 to TRBJ2-5; 8 positions match TRBD1. With V trimmed by 0 bases and J by 2 bases, 2 bases remained unmatched. The germline gives CDR1 SQVTM, CDR2 ANQGSEA. This CDR3 has 14 amino acids. The CDR3 DNA sequence: TGCAGCGTTGAAGATGACAGGGGACAAGAGACCCAGTACTTC. This sequence encodes CSVEDDRGQETQYF. Together with reference TRBV29-1 and TRBJ2-5, the CDR3 gives the full variable domain: SAVISQKPSRDICQRGTSLTIQCQVDSQVTMMFWYRQQPGQSLTLIATANQGSEATYESGFVIDKFPISRPNLTFSTLTVSNMSPEDSSIYLCSVEDDRGQETQYFGPGTRLLVL.

This clone is judged medium-sized. Other DNA sequences in this specimen translate into the identical CDR3. This rearrangement joins TRBV11-3 to TRBJ2-7; 11 bases are a match to TRBD2. Germline V gene sequence: CDR1 SGHNT, CDR2 YENEEA. The CDR3 is made up of 16 amino acids. Losses at the gene ends were 5 bases for V and 4 bases for J; bases not matched to a gene: 10. CDR3 in amino acids: CASSPLAGGLGYEQYF. The CDR3 DNA reads as TGTGCCAGCAGCCCCTTAGCGGGGGGGCTTGGTTACGAGCAGTACTTC.

This clone was observed a few times. The V and J genes are TRBV4-1 and TRBJ2-7; D may be TRBD1 (5 bases). The V end lost 3 bases, the J end lost 6 bases, and 18 bases lay between the germline ends. Germline CDR1 is MGHRA and CDR2 is YSYEKL. This CDR3 is built from 15 residues. The CDR3 DNA is TGCGCCAGCAGCCATGTTCGGACAAATCCAGGCGAGCAGTACTTC. Protein product: CASSHVRTNPGEQYF.

The chain links TRBV25-1 to TRBJ2-3; unclear D gene. Trimming cost V 2 bases and J 0 bases, with 6 bases left between them. Germline CDR1 reads MGHDK; CDR2 reads SYGVNS. The CDR3 has 14 amino acids. CDR3 in amino acids: CASSEAESTDTQYF. For the CDR3, the DNA is TGTGCCAGCAGTGAAGCGGAGAGCACAGATACGCAGTATTTT.

The rearrangement uses TRBV14 and TRBJ2-7; 8 bases agree with TRBD1. The CDR3 runs 18 residues. The germline CDR1 and CDR2 sequences are SGHDN and FVKESK. J was trimmed by 0 bases and V by 4 bases; bases with no gene match: 14. CDR3 protein: CASSPSKFGTGYSYEQYF. For the CDR3, the DNA is TGTGCCAGCAGCCCCAGTAAGTTCGGGACAGGTTACTCCTACGAGCAGTACTTC.

The chain couples TRBV6-8 to TRBJ2-7, with D unclear. The CDR3 has 14 amino acids. Germline-derived CDR1 and CDR2 are MNHGY and SAAAGT. The V gene lost 4 bases and the J gene lost 2 bases, with 12 bases spanning the gap. CDR3: CASSLGYTPYEQYF. CDR3 nucleotides: TGTGCCAGCAGTTTAGGTTATACCCCCTACGAGCAGTACTTC.

As regards this clone: One end of the junction does not line up with germline, which may come from a read error. V and J are TRBV6-8 and TRBJ1-3; D call uncertain. Germline loops: CDR1 MNHGY, CDR2 SAAAGT. The CDR3 is 13 amino acids. CDR3 sequence: CASSDSKIETIYF. The DNA of the CDR3 is TGTGCCAGCAGTGACTCGAAAATCGAGACCATATATTTT.

By share, this clone ranks as medium-sized (0.01 to 0.1%). For the CDR3, the DNA is TGTGCCAGCAGCTTTACGGACAGGGGGAACACTGAAGCTTTCTTT. Protein product: CASSFTDRGNTEAFF. The V call is TRBV11-3, the J call TRBJ1-1; 9 bases line up with TRBD1. The germline gives CDR1 SGHNT, CDR2 YENEEA. There are 15 residues in the CDR3. V lost 3 bases, J lost 1 base, and 3 bases stayed unmatched.